The rows below give T cell receptor beta chains drawn from one sample of a study of lymphopenia after photon versus proton radiotherapy. Sequenced by immunoSEQ multiplex PCR; TCRdb stores in-frame clones only, minus some. The sample consists of tens of thousands of clones, around 86% of them appearing once. Sample: peripheral blood, taken from a patient treated with proton-based radiotherapy. The receptor set was obtained from a man at least 80 years old with esophageal cancer. The CDR3 runs from the conserved cysteine through the conserved F or W. The D gene is left open where the match is weak. A row's size may be missing; if present it is once, few, many or a size class.

size: .; V: TRBV5-1; J: TRBJ2-5; D: .; DNA: TGCGCCAGCAGTCTGGCGTGGGGAGGGGGGCGAGAGACCCAGTACTTC; CDR3: CASSLAWGGGRETQYF
size: .; V: TRBV7-2; J: TRBJ2-3; D: .; DNA: TGTGCCAGCAGCTTAGAACCTAGCAGCACAGATACGCAGTATTTT; CDR3: CASSLEPSSTDTQYF
size: .; V: TRBV28; J: TRBJ2-2; D: .; DNA: TGTGCCAGCAGTCCGTCGGGGGGCAGGGGGACCGGGGAGCTGTTTTTT; CDR3: CASSPSGGRGTGELFF
size: .; V: TRBV20-1; J: TRBJ1-2; D: .; DNA: TGCAGTGCCAAGCAGACAGGTGGCTACACCTTC; CDR3: CSAKQTGGYTF
size: .; V: TRBV28; J: TRBJ2-7; D: TRBD2; DNA: TGTGCCATCCAAGGACTAGCGGGAGGTACGTACTTC; CDR3: CAIQGLAGGTYF
size: .; V: TRBV7-9; J: TRBJ1-6; D: .; DNA: TGTGCCAGCAGCTTAGGGCAGGGGAGCTCCTATAATTCACCCCTCCACTTT; CDR3: CASSLGQGSSYNSPLHF
size: .; V: TRBV19; J: TRBJ1-3; D: .; DNA: TGTGCCAGTAGTATCGACCCCTCTGGAAACACCATATATTTT; CDR3: CASSIDPSGNTIYF
size: .; V: TRBV6-1; J: TRBJ2-5; D: TRBD2; DNA: TGTGCCAGCAGTGAAGCGCTGAGCGGGGGGGCGGAGACCCAGTACTTC; CDR3: CASSEALSGGAETQYF
size: .; V: TRBV9; J: TRBJ1-5; D: .; DNA: TGTGCCAGCAGCCCTAGCCAGGGAGGTCAGCCCCAGCATTTT; CDR3: CASSPSQGGQPQHF
size: .; V: TRBV18; J: TRBJ2-5; D: .; DNA: TGTGCCAGCTCACCAGGGGCGGCAGAAGAGACCCAGTACTTC; CDR3: CASSPGAAEETQYF
size: .; V: TRBV19; J: TRBJ1-1; D: TRBD1; DNA: TGTGCCAGTAGTGACAGGGGAAGACTGAACACTGAAGCTTTCTTT; CDR3: CASSDRGRLNTEAFF
size: .; V: TRBV11-3; J: TRBJ2-3; D: TRBD2; DNA: TGTGCCAGCAGCTTGTCTAGCGGGAGAATGACTACGCAGTATTTT; CDR3: CASSLSSGRMTTQYF
size: .; V: TRBV6-6; J: TRBJ2-4; D: TRBD1; DNA: TGTGCCAGCACAGGGGGGACAGGGGGCAAAAACATTCAGTACTTC; CDR3: CASTGGTGGKNIQYF
size: .; V: TRBV7-2; J: TRBJ2-4; D: .; DNA: TGTGCCAGCAGCTTAACCGGGGGAAACATTCAGTACTTC; CDR3: CASSLTGGNIQYF
size: few; V: TRBV7-2; J: TRBJ2-1; D: TRBD2; DNA: TGTGCCAGCAGCTTAGTAATCCTAGCGGGGACCATATACAATGAGCAGTTCTTC; CDR3: CASSLVILAGTIYNEQFF
size: .; V: TRBV11-2; J: TRBJ1-6; D: .; DNA: TGTGCCAGCAGCTTGGGTACATTAAATTCACCCCTCCACTTT; CDR3: CASSLGTLNSPLHF
size: medium-sized; V: TRBV4-2; J: TRBJ1-6; D: .; DNA: TGTGCCAGCAGCCAAGATTTACCGATGAGCTCCTATAATTCACCCCTCCACTTT; CDR3: CASSQDLPMSSYNSPLHF